This T cell receptor beta chain was sequenced in a study of blood T cell repertoires in COVID-19. The repertoire was sequenced with immunoSEQ multiplex PCR; TCRdb's copy has only in-frame clones and lacks some. The sample lists around 140,000 clones, over 75% occurring once. Germline V CDR1 and CDR2: SGHDT, YYEEEE. V lost 1 base and J lost 6; bases outside the gene matches: 6. This CDR3 contains 14 residues. V gene TRBV5-6 combines with J gene TRBJ2-7; 8 bases map to TRBD1. The clonotype comes from a woman between 50 and 59 years old with acute or convalescent COVID-19. The sample taken for sequencing was peripheral blood. CDR3 loop: CASSLWTGTTEQYF. The DNA of the CDR3 is TGTGCCAGCAGCTTGTGGACAGGGACAACCGAGCAGTACTTC.